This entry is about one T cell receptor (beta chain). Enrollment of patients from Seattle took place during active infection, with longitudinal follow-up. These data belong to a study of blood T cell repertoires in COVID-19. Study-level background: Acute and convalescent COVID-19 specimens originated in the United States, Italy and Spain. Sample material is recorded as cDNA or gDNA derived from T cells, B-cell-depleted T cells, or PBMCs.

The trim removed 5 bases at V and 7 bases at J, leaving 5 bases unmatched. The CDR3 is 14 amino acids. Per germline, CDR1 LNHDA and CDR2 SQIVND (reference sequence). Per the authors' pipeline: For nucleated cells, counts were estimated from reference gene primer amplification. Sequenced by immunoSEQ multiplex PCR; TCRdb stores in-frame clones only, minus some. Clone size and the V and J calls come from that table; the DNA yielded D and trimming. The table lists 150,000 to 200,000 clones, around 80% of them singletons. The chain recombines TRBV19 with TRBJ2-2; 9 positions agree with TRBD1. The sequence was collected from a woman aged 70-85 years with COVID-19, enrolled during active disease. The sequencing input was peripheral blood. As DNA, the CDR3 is TGTGCCAGTAGTGTACAGGGGGCGGGCGGGGAGCTGTTTTTT. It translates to CASSVQGAGGELFF.